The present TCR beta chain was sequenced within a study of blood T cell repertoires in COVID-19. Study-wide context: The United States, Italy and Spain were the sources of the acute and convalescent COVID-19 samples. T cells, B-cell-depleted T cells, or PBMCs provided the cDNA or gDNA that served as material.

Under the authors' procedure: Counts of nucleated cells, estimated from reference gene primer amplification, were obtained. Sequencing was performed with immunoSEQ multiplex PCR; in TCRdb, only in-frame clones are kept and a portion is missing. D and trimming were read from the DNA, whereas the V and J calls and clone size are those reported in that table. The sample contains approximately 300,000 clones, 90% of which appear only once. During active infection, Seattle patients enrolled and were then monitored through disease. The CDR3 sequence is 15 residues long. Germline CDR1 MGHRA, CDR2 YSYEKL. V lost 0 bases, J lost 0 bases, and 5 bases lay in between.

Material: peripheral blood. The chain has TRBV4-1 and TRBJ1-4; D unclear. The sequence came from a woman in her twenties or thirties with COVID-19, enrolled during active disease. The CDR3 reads CASSQDLSTNEKLFF. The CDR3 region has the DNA TGCGCCAGCAGCCAAGATCTGTCAACTAATGAAAAACTGTTTTTT.